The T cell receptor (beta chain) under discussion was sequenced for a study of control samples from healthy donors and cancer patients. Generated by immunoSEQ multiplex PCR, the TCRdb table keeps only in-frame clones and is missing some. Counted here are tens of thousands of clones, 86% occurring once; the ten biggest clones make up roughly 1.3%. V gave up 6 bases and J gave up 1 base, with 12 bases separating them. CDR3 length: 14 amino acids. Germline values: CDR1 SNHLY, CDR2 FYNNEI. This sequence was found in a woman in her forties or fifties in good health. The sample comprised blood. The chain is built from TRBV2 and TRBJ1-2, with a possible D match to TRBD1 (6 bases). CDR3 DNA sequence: TGTGCCAGCAGGCCGGACAGATATAACTATGGCTACACCTTC. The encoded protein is CASRPDRYNYGYTF.